The T cell receptor (beta chain) under discussion was sequenced for a study of blood T cell repertoires in COVID-19. Study in general: The samples span acute and convalescent COVID-19 from the United States, Italy and Spain. T cells, B-cell-depleted T cells, or PBMCs provided the cDNA or gDNA that served as material.

Enrollees, about 18 to 89 years old, lived in roughly 24 US areas. Germline loops: CDR1 MGHRA, CDR2 YSYEKL. Deletions cut 0 bases from V and 4 bases from J, with 12 bases between. This CDR3 has 15 residues. In the study's own analysis: Estimation of nucleated cell counts relied on the amplification of reference gene primers. The protocol was immunoSEQ multiplex PCR, while the TCRdb copy is restricted to in-frame clones and leaves out a portion. V and J calls and clone size are given by that table; D and trimming were obtained from the DNA. The repertoire includes 150,000 to 200,000 clones, 86% of them detected once, and more than 7.5% sits in the top ten. This clone has only one observation. Other DNA sequences within the sample encode an identical CDR3.

The TCR originated in a woman in her twenties or thirties who had recovered from COVID-19. The rearrangement uses TRBV4-1 and TRBJ1-2; D remains unclear. Source material: PBMCs or T cells enriched from blood (not recorded which). CDR3: CASSQDSGSLYGYTF. In DNA form, the CDR3 reads TGCGCCAGCAGCCAAGACAGCGGCAGCCTCTATGGCTACACCTTC.